This T cell receptor (beta chain) was identified in a study of PD-1 blockade in mismatch repair-deficient tumors (dated by TCRdb to about 2017). A note on the overall study: Between September 2013 and 2016, the trial enrolled 65 to 95 consecutive patients with around 11 types of mismatch repair-deficient cancer, all of whom had received prior treatment and were progressing. Tumor-associated T cell clones in the peripheral blood of patients responding to PD-1 blockade were tracked using deep sequencing of TCR CDR3 regions. The full study reports these points: Tumor-resident clones, often undetectable in blood before treatment, expanded rapidly after pembrolizumab and then contracted, generally before radiologic responses.

Mismatch repair deficiency was established in every enrolled patient by polymerase chain reaction or immunohistochemistry. TCR sequencing was performed for a few patients who responded to pembrolizumab therapy. Pembrolizumab PD-1 blockade was prospectively tested in advanced mismatch repair-deficient cancers, regardless of tissue of origin, in the phase II trial. Serial peripheral blood T cell samples were collected before and at multiple times after starting PD-1 blockade. Blood sampling times were reported as weeks after the first pembrolizumab dose. The protocol used for the library was the immunoSEQ multiplex PCR assay. TCRdb obtained this table from immuneACCESS and retained in-frame rearrangements with V and J assigned. These tables miss some clones; where compared with another copy, unresolved V genes account for less than half of the shortfall, and the remainder is unexplained. The sample table lists around 100,000 clones, under 90% of them with a count of one. The ten largest clonotypes hold approximately 6.8% of the sample.

The V end gives up 1 base and the J end 2 bases, leaving 1 base in the junction not matched to a gene. Counted from cysteine to phenylalanine, this CDR3 has 15 amino acids. The retained sequence is limited to the CDR3, 45 bases, with the frame set at the first base. As encoded in the germline V gene, CDR1 is SGHTA while CDR2 is FQGNSA. On this clone itself: Its antigen has not been determined. Base qualities are missing; no much larger clone stands one base away.

Here the chain combines TRBV7-2 and TRBJ2-2; TRBD1 fits 7 bases in the junction. Sequencing was performed on peripheral blood, taken about 33 weeks after starting pembrolizumab. The receptor comes from an adult with mismatch repair-deficient cancer. In nucleotides, the sequence is TGTGCCAGCAGCTTAGACAGGGGAAACACCGGGGAGCTGTTTTTT. Its translation is CASSLDRGNTGELFF.